The TCR beta chain described here comes from a study of blood T cell repertoires in COVID-19. Study summary: Some COVID-19 samples were acute and others convalescent; all came from the United States, Italy and Spain. Sources were T cells, B-cell-depleted T cells, or PBMCs; the material itself was cDNA or gDNA.

V trimming: 6 bases; J trimming: 5 bases; junction bases outside the gene matches: 10. Looked up from germline, CDR1 is MNHNY and CDR2 is SVGAGI (reference sequence). The CDR3 spans 15 residues. Methods used by the authors: Scientists estimated how many nucleated cells there were by amplifying reference gene primers. The data were produced by immunoSEQ multiplex PCR, yet TCRdb's version contains in-frame clones alone and is incomplete. V and J calls plus clone size are reproduced from that table; the DNA served to infer D and trimming. Of about 130,000 clones listed, roughly 86% are singletons. The sequence came from a human donor in a cohort sampled during active COVID-19. The chain has TRBV6-6 and TRBJ2-7; TRBD2 aligns across 10 bases. The sample comprised peripheral blood. This CDR3 reads CASRHPGLASNEQYF. The CDR3 DNA follows: TGTGCCAGCAGACACCCGGGACTAGCGTCTAACGAGCAGTACTTC.